This T cell receptor beta chain derives from a study of tumor-infiltrating lymphocytes in primary liver carcinoma. V lost 6 bases and J lost 3; bases outside the gene matches: 2. The germline V gene encodes CDR1 MNHEY and CDR2 SVGEGT. The CDR3 loop spans 13 amino acids. In its sample, this clonotype is medium-sized. The template, approximately 500 ng total RNA, yielded TCR beta cDNA made with a constant-region primer. It was through three nested multiplex PCR rounds of slightly modified ARM-PCR that TCR beta libraries arose. Forward primers for TRBV1-TRBV30 and a C-beta reverse primer served the first two PCR rounds, at around 11 cycles each. MiXCR was run by TCRdb on the multiplex PCR reads, yielding one entry per CDR3 protein. Altogether roughly 80,000 distinct CDR3 sequences are present, approximately 62% being singletons, with the ten largest covering roughly 28%. Joint extraction of RNA and DNA used roughly 19-32 mg of bulk tissue that was unsorted.

Material for sequencing was tumor-adjacent normal liver tissue. The J gene is TRBJ2-5, the V gene TRBV6-2 or TRBV6-3; TRBD1 agrees at 9 bases. This TCR was recovered from a man in his forties or fifties with primary liver carcinoma and hepatitis B virus infection. CDR3 coding DNA: TGTGCCAGCAGCCGGGACAGGGAAGAGACCCAGTACTTC. It yields the protein CASSRDREETQYF.